Listed below are T cell receptor beta chains from one sample, sequenced in a study of Ad26.COV2.S vaccination and SARS-CoV-2 variants. Clones were read by immunoSEQ multiplex PCR, and TCRdb kept only the in-frame ones, dropping some. Of more than 150,000 clones in the sample, roughly 89% were seen once. The source was peripheral blood, collected after recovery from COVID-19. Source of these receptors: a human donor who had recovered from COVID-19. The conserved cysteine and the conserved F or W are not part of the CDR3 here. Size tells how often a clone was seen (once, few, many) or the class of an expanded clone, and some rows leave it out.

j_gene,v_gene,abundance,CDR3aa
TRBJ2-1,TRBV18,once,ASSPRGLLNYNEQF
TRBJ1-2,TRBV18,few,ASSPAASNNYGYT
TRBJ2-1,TRBV20-1,-,SASRLAGGRNEQF
TRBJ2-7,TRBV5-4,-,ASSRRDRVGRQY
TRBJ2-2,TRBV5-8,once,ASSLEPTNTGELF
TRBJ1-1,TRBV20-1,-,SVIPPNGAF
TRBJ1-4,TRBV19,few,ASSISESLVTNEKLF
TRBJ1-2,TRBV29-1,-,SVDSLNYGYT
TRBJ1-5,TRBV7-8,-,ASSLGRGGQPQH
TRBJ1-5,TRBV30,-,AWSVGSGTNQPQH
TRBJ2-3,TRBV5-1,-,ASRAGTDTQY
TRBJ2-7,TRBV2,-,ASSGLDGIHPYEQY
TRBJ2-1,TRBV15,-,ATSRRGQPYNEQF
TRBJ2-7,TRBV7-2,-,ASSSPPLYEQY
TRBJ1-5,TRBV10-1,-,ARHIGRGDQPQH
TRBJ2-1,TRBV29-1,-,SATAAPEQF
TRBJ2-1,TRBV2,-,ASSQAGGDYNEQF
TRBJ2-1,TRBV19,-,ASSIRGVGSRWDREQF
TRBJ2-7,TRBV18,-,ASSPLGNEQY
TRBJ1-4,TRBV18,-,ASRRGTNEKLF
TRBJ2-7,TRBV4-1,many,ASSQDRTSGGDSYEQY
TRBJ2-3,TRBV18,once,ASSLRTSGSADTQY
TRBJ1-3,TRBV6-4,-,ASRADRGRPSSGNTIY
TRBJ2-1,TRBV29-1,-,SVEGILADNEQF
TRBJ2-3,TRBV7-8,-,ASSSNRGLPDTQY
TRBJ1-1,TRBV27,-,ASSFTGNTEAF
TRBJ2-1,TRBV15,-,ATAGGLAVNEQF
TRBJ1-5,TRBV7-3,-,ASSLIDGQPQH
TRBJ1-4,TRBV2,-,ASTATGLGEKLF
TRBJ2-1,TRBV24-1,-,ATSERVTHGNEQF
TRBJ2-7,TRBV5-6,once,ASSPRQGSHEQY
TRBJ2-7,TRBV19,once,ASSSGQGGVYEQY
TRBJ1-2,TRBV30,-,ACPLTDYGYT
TRBJ1-4,TRBV28,few,ASSLLGTGREKLF
TRBJ2-1,TRBV7-7,-,ASSFGTTITNEQF
TRBJ2-1,TRBV7-9,few,ASSIMGQYNEQF
TRBJ2-7,TRBV7-8,few,ASSPGLAAYEQY
TRBJ1-4,TRBV7-6,-,ASSLGSGANEKLF
TRBJ2-1,TRBV11-3,-,ASSPGLAGGDEQF
TRBJ1-5,TRBV9,-,ASSLGPNNQPQH